Shown below are 9 T cell receptor beta chains from a single sample sequenced in a study of OX40 agonist ivuxolimab in advanced cancers. The method was immunoSEQ multiplex PCR; TCRdb's version includes in-frame clones alone and lacks a portion of them. The profile shows over 50,000 clones, over 80% of them singletons. This specimen consisted of CD4+ or CD8+ T cells sorted from blood, obtained in a trial of the OX40 agonist ivuxolimab. The receptors derive from an adult with an advanced solid tumor such as melanoma, head and neck, liver or kidney cancer.

The chain uses TRBV28 and TRBJ2-7; D uncertain. The CDR3 is made up of 12 amino acids. Trimming took 6 bases from V and 3 from J, leaving 9 bases between them. From germline, CDR1 is MDHEN and CDR2 SYDVKM. The CDR3 bases are TGTGCCAGCAGGCTCCAGGACTACGAGCAGTACTTC. Its protein is CASRLQDYEQYF.

CDR3 sequence (DNA): TGTGCCAGCAGCTCGCGGGGGGGCTTTGGGAATGAGCAGTTCTTC. Its protein is CASSSRGGFGNEQFF. The J gene is TRBJ2-1, the V gene TRBV9; 9 nucleotides align to TRBD2. Germline CDR1 is SGDLS and CDR2 is YYNGEE. This CDR3 comprises 15 residues. V was clipped by 4 bases and J by 7 bases; unmatched bases: 9.

CDR3 region: CASSAGGTGVQPQHF. In DNA form, the CDR3 reads TGTGCCAGCAGTGCTGGGGGGACAGGGGTACAGCCCCAGCATTTT. The chain carries TRBV2 and TRBJ1-5, with 10 bases identical to TRBD1. This CDR3 spans 15 amino acids. After removal of 4 bases from V and 7 bases from J, the junction contained 7 bases not matched to a gene. Per the germline V gene, CDR1 is SNHLY and CDR2 is FYNNEI. The whole variable domain, remainder taken from reference TRBV2 and TRBJ1-5, is EPEVTQTPSHQVTQMGQEVILRCVPISNHLYFYWYRQILGQKVEFLVSFYNNEISEKSEIFDDQFSVERPDGSNFTLKIRSTKLEDSAMYFCASSAGGTGVQPQHFGDGTRLSIL.

V usage is TRBV4-1 and J usage is TRBJ2-3, with TRBD1 matching 9 bases. Germline lookup yields CDR1 MGHRA and CDR2 YSYEKL. The CDR3 runs 15 residues. With 4 bases clipped from V and 3 bases from J, the junction kept 5 bases outside the gene matches. The CDR3 nucleotides read TGCGCCAGCAGCCCCTGGACAGGGGTAACAGATACGCAGTATTTT. Its protein product is CASSPWTGVTDTQYF.

V is TRBV10-3 and J is TRBJ2-3; 12 bases are shared with TRBD2. Germline V gene data show CDR1 as ENHRY and CDR2 as SYGVKD. The CDR3 has 16 amino acids. Trimming cost V 6 bases and J 1 base; bases outside gene matches: 5. CDR3 bases: TGTGCCATCAGCGCGACTAGCGGGGGAGGCACAGATACGCAGTATTTT. Translation gives CAISATSGGGTDTQYF.

CDR3 loop: CASSSPGGTYEQYF. In nucleotides, the CDR3 is TGTGCCAGCAGTTCCCCGGGGGGCACCTACGAGCAGTACTTC. The chain employs TRBV28 and TRBJ2-7; D is possibly TRBD2 (7 bases). Germline-derived CDR1 and CDR2 are MDHEN and SYDVKM. This CDR3 is built from 14 residues. V lost 4 bases and J lost 2, with 12 bases in between.

The chain is built from TRBV6-6 and TRBJ2-4; 8 bases map to TRBD1. The CDR3 has 16 residues. Germline V gene data show CDR1 as MNHNY and CDR2 as SVGAGI (reference sequence). The V and J ends lost 3 bases and 7 bases, in that order; junction bases with no gene match: 11. CDR3 in amino acids: CASSYSGQGMGNIQYF. The CDR3 DNA sequence: TGTGCCAGCAGTTATTCCGGACAGGGTATGGGTAACATTCAGTACTTC.

The CDR3 DNA reads as TGCGCCAGCAGCTTAAGGGGTGGCGAAAAACTGTTTTTT. Protein: CASSLRGGEKLFF. V gene TRBV5-1 combines with J gene TRBJ1-4, with D possibly matching TRBD1 (5 bases). Trimming removed 2 bases from V and 8 bases from J, with 10 bases in between. The CDR3 is made up of 13 amino acids. The germline V gene has CDR1 SGHRS and CDR2 YFSETQ.

V is TRBV28 and J is TRBJ1-5, with a tentative D call TRBD1 (5 bases). V shed 2 bases and J shed 7 bases, with 12 bases lying between them. The CDR3 sequence is 14 residues long. The V gene's germline CDR1 is MDHEN and CDR2 SYDVKM. Here the CDR3 reads CASSLPGSGQPQHF. The CDR3 nucleotides read TGTGCCAGCAGTTTACCGGGATCAGGGCAGCCCCAGCATTTT. The full variable domain, its missing parts supplied by reference TRBV28 and TRBJ1-5, is DVKVTQSSRYLVKRTGEKVFLECVQDMDHENMFWYRQDPGLGLRLIYFSYDVKMKEKGDIPEGYSVSREKKERFSLILESASTNQTSMYLCASSLPGSGQPQHFGDGTRLSIL.